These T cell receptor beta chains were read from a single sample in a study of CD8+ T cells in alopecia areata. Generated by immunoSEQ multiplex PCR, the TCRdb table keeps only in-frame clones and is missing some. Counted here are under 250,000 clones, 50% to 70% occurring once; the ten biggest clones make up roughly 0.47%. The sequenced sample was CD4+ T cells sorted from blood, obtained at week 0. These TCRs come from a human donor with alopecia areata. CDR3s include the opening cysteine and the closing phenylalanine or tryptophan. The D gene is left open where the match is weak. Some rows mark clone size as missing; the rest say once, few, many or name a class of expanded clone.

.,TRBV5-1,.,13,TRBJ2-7,CASSVQATYEQYF,TGCGCCAGCAGCGTACAGGCCACCTACGAGCAGTACTTC
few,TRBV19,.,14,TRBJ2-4,CASRDSVAKNIQYF,TGTGCCAGTAGGGATAGTGTAGCCAAAAACATTCAGTACTTC
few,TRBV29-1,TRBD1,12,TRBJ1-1,CSLTTGGREAFF,TGCAGCTTAACGACAGGGGGCCGCGAAGCTTTCTTT
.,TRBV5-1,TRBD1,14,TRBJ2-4,CASSLAGTGIIQYF,TGCGCCAGCAGCTTGGCCGGGACAGGGATTATTCAGTACTTC
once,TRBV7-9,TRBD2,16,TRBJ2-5,CASSLGRSGGSETQYF,TGTGCCAGCAGCTTAGGACGTTCGGGAGGGAGTGAGACCCAGTACTTC
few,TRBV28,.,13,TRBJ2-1,CASSSGGASEQFF,TGTGCCAGCAGTTCCGGGGGCGCGTCCGAGCAGTTCTTC
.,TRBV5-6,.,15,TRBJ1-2,CASSSPGQSPYGYTF,TGTGCCAGCAGCTCGCCCGGACAGTCGCCTTATGGCTACACCTTC
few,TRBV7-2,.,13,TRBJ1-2,CASSLGGDYGYTF,TGTGCCAGCAGCTTAGGTGGGGACTATGGCTACACCTTC
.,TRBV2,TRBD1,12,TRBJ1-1,CARGTGRAEAFF,TGTGCCAGGGGGACAGGGCGGGCTGAAGCTTTCTTT
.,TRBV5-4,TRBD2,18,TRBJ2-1,CASSLGGLATSSYNEQFF,TGTGCCAGCAGTCTGGGGGGACTAGCGACCAGCTCCTACAATGAGCAGTTCTTC